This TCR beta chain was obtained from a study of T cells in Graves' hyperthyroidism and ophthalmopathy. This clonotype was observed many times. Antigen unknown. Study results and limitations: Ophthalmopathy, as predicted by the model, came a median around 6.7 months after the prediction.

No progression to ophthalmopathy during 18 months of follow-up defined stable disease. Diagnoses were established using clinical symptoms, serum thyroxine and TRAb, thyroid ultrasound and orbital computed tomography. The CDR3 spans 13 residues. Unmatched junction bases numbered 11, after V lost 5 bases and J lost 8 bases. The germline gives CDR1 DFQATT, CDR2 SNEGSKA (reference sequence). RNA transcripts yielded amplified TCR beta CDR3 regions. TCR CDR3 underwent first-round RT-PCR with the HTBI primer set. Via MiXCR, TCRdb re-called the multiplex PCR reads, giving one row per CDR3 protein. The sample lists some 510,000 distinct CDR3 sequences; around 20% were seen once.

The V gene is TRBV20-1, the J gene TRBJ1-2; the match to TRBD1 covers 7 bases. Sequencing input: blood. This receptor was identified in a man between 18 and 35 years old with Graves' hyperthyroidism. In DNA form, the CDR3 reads TGCAGTGCTGTAGAGGACAGGCCGGCAGGCTACACCTTC. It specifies CSAVEDRPAGYTF.